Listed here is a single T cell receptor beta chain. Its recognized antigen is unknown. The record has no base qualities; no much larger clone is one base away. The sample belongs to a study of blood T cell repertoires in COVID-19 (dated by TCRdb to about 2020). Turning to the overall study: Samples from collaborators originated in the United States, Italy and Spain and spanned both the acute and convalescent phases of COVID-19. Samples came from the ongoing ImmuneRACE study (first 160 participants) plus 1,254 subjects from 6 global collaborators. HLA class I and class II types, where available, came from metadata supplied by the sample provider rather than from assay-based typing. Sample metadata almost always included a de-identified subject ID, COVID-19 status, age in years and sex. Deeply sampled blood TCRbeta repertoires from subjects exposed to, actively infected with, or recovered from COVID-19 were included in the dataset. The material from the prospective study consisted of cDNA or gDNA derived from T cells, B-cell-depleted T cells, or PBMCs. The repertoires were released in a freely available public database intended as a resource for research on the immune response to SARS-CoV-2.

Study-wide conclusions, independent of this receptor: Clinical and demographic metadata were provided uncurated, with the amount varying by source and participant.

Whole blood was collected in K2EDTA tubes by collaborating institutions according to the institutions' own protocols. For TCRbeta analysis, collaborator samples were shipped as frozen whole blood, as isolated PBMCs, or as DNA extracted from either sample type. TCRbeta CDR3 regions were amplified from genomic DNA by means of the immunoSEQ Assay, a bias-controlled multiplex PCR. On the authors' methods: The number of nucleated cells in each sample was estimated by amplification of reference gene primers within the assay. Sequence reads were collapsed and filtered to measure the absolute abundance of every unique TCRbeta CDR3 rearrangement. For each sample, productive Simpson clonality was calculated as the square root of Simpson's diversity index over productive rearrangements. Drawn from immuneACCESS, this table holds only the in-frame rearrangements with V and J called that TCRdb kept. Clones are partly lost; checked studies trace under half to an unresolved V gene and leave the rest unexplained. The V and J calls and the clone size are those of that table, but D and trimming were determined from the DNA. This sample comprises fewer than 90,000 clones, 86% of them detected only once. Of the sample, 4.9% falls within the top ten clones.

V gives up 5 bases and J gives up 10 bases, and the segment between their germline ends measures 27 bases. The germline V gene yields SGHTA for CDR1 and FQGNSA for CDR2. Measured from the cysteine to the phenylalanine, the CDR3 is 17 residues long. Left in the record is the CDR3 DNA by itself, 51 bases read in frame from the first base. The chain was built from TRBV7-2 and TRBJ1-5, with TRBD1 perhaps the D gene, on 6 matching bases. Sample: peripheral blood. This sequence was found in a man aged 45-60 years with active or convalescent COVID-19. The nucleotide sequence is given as TGTGCCAGCAGCCCGGGGTATAGACAGGCCCTCGGTCAACCCCAGCATTTT. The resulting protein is CASSPGYRQALGQPQHF.